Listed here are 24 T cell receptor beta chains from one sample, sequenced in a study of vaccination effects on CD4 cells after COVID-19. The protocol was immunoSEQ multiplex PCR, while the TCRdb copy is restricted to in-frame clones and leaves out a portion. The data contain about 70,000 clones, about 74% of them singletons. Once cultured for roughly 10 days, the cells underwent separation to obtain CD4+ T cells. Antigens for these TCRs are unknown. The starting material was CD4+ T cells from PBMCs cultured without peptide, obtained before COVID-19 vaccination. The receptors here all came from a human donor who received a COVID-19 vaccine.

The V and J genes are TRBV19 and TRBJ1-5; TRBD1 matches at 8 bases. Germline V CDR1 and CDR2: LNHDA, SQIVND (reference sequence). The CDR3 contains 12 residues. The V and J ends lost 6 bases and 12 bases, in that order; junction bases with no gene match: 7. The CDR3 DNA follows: TGTGCCAGTAGACACCGGGACAGGTACCAGCATTTT. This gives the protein CASRHRDRYQHF.

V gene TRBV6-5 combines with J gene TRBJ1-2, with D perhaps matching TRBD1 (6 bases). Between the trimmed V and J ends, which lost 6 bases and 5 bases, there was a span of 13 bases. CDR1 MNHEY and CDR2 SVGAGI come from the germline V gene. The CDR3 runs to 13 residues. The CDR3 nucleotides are TGTGCCAGCAGGACACAGGGTCGGTATGGCTACACCTTC. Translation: CASRTQGRYGYTF.

This CDR3 is CASSLGGTGLANSPLHF. The CDR3 DNA is TGCGCCAGCAGCTTGGGGGGGACGGGGCTTGCGAATTCACCCCTCCACTTT. The V gene is TRBV5-1, the J gene TRBJ1-6, with a possible D match to TRBD1 (5 bases). The CDR3 runs to 17 residues. Germline CDR1 and CDR2: SGHRS and YFSETQ. V lost 0 bases to trimming and J lost 7 bases, with 17 bases between them.

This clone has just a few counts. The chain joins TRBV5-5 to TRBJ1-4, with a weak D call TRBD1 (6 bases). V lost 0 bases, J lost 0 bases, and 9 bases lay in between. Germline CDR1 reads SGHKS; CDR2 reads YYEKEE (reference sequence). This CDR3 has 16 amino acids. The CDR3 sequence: CASSLGTATTNEKLFF. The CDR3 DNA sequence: TGTGCCAGCAGCTTGGGGACAGCCACAACTAATGAAAAACTGTTTTTT.

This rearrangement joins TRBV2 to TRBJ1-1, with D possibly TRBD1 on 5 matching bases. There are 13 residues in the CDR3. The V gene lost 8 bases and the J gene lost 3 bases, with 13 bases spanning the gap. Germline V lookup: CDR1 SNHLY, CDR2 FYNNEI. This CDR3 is CASGSQGDTEAFF. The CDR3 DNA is TGTGCCAGCGGTAGTCAGGGTGACACTGAAGCTTTCTTT. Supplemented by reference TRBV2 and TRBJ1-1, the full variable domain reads EPEVTQTPSHQVTQMGQEVILRCVPISNHLYFYWYRQILGQKVEFLVSFYNNEISEKSEIFDDQFSVERPDGSNFTLKIRSTKLEDSAMYFCASGSQGDTEAFFGQGTRLTVV.

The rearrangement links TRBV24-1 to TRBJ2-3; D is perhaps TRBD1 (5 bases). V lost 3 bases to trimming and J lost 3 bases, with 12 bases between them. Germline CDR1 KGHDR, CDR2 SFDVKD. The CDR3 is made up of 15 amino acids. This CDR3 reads CATSDPRTRTDTQYF. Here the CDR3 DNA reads TGTGCCACCAGTGATCCCCGGACACGAACAGATACGCAGTATTTT.

CDR3 loop: CSVGTEYSNQPQHF. CDR3 sequence (DNA): TGCAGCGTGGGGACAGAGTATAGCAATCAGCCCCAGCATTTT. This rearrangement joins TRBV29-1 to TRBJ1-5; 7 bases are shared with TRBD1. The CDR3 loop spans 14 amino acids. Germline CDR1 and CDR2: SQVTM and ANQGSEA. Trimming removed 6 bases from V and 0 bases from J; junction bases left unmatched: 5. Based on the CDR3 plus reference TRBV29-1 and TRBJ1-5, the full variable domain is SAVISQKPSRDICQRGTSLTIQCQVDSQVTMMFWYRQQPGQSLTLIATANQGSEATYESGFVIDKFPISRPNLTFSTLTVSNMSPEDSSIYLCSVGTEYSNQPQHFGDGTRLSIL.

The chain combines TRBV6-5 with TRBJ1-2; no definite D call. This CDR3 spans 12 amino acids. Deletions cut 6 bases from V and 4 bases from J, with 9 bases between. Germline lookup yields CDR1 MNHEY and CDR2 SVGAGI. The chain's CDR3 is CASRDSSYGYTF. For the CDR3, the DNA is TGTGCCAGCAGGGACTCTAGCTATGGCTACACCTTC.

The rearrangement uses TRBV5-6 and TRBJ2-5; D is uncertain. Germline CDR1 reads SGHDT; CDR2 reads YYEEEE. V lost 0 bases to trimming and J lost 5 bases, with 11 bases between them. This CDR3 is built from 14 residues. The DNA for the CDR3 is TGTGCCAGCAGCTTGGTTTCGGGCCGGGAGACCCAGTACTTC. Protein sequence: CASSLVSGRETQYF.

CDR3 DNA: TGTGCCAGCAGCTTGGACGTAGAGACCCAGTACTTC. It is translated as CASSLDVETQYF. The chain couples TRBV7-2 to TRBJ2-5; D remains unclear. Trimming pared 3 bases from V and 4 bases from J, leaving 6 bases between. CDR1 and CDR2 from the germline V gene are SGHTA and FQGNSA. The CDR3 spans 12 residues.

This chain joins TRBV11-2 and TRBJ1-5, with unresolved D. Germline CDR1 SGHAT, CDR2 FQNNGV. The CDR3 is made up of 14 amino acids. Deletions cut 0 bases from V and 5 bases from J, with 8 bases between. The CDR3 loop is CASSLDTSHQPQHF. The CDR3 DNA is TGTGCCAGCAGCTTAGATACAAGTCATCAGCCCCAGCATTTT.

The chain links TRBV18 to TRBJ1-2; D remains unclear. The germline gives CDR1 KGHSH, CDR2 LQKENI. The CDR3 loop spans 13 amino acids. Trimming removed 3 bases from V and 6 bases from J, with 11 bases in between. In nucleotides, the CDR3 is TGTGCCAGCTCACCCGCATCAGGCGATGGCTACACCTTC. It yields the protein CASSPASGDGYTF.

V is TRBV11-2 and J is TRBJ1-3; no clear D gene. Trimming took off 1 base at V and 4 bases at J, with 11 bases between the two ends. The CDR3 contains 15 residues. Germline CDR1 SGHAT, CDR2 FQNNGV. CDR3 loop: CASSLAWVNGNTIYF. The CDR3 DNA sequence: TGTGCCAGCAGCTTAGCTTGGGTAAACGGAAACACCATATATTTT. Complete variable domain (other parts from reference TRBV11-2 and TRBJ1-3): EAGVAQSPRYKIIEKRQSVAFWCNPISGHATLYWYQQILGQGPKLLIQFQNNGVVDDSQLPKDRFSAERLKGVDSTLKIQPAKLEDSAVYLCASSLAWVNGNTIYFGEGSWLTVV.

DNA of the CDR3: TGTGCCAGCTCACCACGGGCTAGCACAGATACGCAGTATTTT. As protein: CASSPRASTDTQYF. The genes are TRBV18 and TRBJ2-3; D gene ambiguous. Germline loops: CDR1 KGHSH, CDR2 LQKENI. The CDR3 runs to 14 residues. V was shortened by 1 base and J by 0 bases, with 5 bases between the two germline ends.

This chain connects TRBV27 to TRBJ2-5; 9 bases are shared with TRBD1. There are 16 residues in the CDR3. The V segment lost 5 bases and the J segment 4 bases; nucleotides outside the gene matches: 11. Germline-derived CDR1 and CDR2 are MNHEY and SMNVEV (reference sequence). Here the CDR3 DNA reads TGTGCCAGCAGTACTGGGGACAGGGCGAGTGTAGAGACCCAGTACTTC. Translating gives CASSTGDRASVETQYF.

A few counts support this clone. Written as DNA, the CDR3 is TGTGCCAGCAGCCCAGGGACTAGCGGGGGTACGAACACCGGGGAGCTGTTTTTT. It is translated as CASSPGTSGGTNTGELFF. This rearrangement joins TRBV11-2 to TRBJ2-2; 14 bases are a match to TRBD2. V gave up 5 bases and J gave up 0 bases; unmatched junction bases: 5. The CDR3 covers 18 residues. Germline V gene sequence: CDR1 SGHAT, CDR2 FQNNGV.

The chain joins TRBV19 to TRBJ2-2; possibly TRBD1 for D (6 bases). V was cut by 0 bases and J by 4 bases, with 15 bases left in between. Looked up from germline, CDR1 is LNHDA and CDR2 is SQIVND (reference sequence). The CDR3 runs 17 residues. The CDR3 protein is CASSIDRMGAGTGELFF. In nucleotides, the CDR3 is TGTGCCAGTAGTATAGATCGAATGGGGGCAGGCACCGGGGAGCTGTTTTTT.

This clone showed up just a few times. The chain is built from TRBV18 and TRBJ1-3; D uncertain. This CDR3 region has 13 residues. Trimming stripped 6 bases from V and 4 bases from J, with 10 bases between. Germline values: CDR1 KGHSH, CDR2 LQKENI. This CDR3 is CASSKAPGNTIYF. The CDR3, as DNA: TGTGCCAGCTCCAAGGCCCCGGGAAACACCATATATTTT. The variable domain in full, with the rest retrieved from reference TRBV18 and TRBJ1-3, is NAGVMQNPRHLVRRRGQEARLRCSPMKGHSHVYWYRQLPEEGLKFMVYLQKENIIDESGMPKERFSAEFPKEGPSILRIQQVVRGDSAAYFCASSKAPGNTIYFGEGSWLTVV.

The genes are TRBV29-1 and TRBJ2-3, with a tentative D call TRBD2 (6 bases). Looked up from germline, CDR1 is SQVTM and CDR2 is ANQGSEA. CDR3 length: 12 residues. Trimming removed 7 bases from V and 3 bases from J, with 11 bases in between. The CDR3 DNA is TGCAGCGCTGACGGGGGTACAGATACGCAGTATTTT. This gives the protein CSADGGTDTQYF.

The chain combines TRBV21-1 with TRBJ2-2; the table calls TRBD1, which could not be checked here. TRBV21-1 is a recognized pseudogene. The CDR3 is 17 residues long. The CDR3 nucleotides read TGTGCCAGCAGCAAGAAATGTCGGCCAGGGGTTTTCGGGGAGCTGTTTTTT. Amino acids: CASSKKCRPGVFGELFF.

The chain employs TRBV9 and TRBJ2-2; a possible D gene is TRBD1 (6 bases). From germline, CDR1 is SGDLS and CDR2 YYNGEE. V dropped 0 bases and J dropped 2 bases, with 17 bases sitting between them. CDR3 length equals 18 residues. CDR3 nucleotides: TGTGCCAGCAGCGTAGAGTTTTATGGCAGGGGTAACACCGGGGAGCTGTTTTTT. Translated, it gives CASSVEFYGRGNTGELFF.

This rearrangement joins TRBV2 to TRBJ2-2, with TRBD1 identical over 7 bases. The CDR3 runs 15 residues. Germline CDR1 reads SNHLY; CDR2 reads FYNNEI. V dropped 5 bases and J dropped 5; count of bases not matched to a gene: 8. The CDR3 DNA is TGTGCCAGCAGTTGGGACAGTCTCGGTACCGGGGAGCTGTTTTTT. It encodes CASSWDSLGTGELFF.

The CDR3 spells CSAAPGGGETQYF. The CDR3, as DNA: TGCAGCGCCGCACCCGGCGGCGGAGAGACCCAGTACTTC. This chain connects TRBV29-1 to TRBJ2-5; D gene unclear. V was clipped by 7 bases and J by 4 bases, with 16 bases between them. The CDR3 contains 13 residues. In germline, CDR1 is SQVTM, CDR2 ANQGSEA.

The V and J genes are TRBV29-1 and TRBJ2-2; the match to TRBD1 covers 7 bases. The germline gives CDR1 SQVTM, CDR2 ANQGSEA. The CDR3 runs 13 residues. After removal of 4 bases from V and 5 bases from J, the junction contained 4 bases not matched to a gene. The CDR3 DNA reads TGCAGCGTTGGACAGGGAGTTACCGGGGAGCTGTTTTTT. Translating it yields CSVGQGVTGELFF.